The clone carrying this T cell receptor (beta chain) turned up a few times. The sample comes from a study of blood T cells in healthy people across ages. A J-beta primer mix and a sample-barcoded 5' primer were used in a second PCR of about 6 to 12 cycles. Using its own MiXCR run on the 5' RACE reads, TCRdb lists one record per CDR3 protein. Of roughly 2 million distinct CDR3 sequences in the sample, about 50% were seen once. Germline values: CDR1 SGHDT, CDR2 YYEEEE. The V end was cut by 5 bases, the J end by 3 bases, with 5 bases between. This CDR3 has 12 amino acids. Sequenced material: blood. This rearrangement joins TRBV5-6 to TRBJ2-2, with no clear D. The sequence was obtained from a woman in her 40s in good health. In DNA, the CDR3 is TGTGCCAGCAGTCTCTACACCGGGGAGCTGTTTTTT. Translated, it gives CASSLYTGELFF. The full variable domain, completed using reference TRBV5-6 and TRBJ2-2, is DAGVTQSPTHLIKTRGQQVTLRCSPKSGHDTVSWYQQALGQGPQFIFQYYEEEERQRGNFPDRFSGHQFPNYSSELNVNALLLGDSALYLCASSLYTGELFFGEGSRLTVL.